The clone carrying this TCR beta chain was seen just once. Antigen unknown. Relative to the germline gene, one junction end is altered; a read error may explain this. Other DNA sequences within the sample encode an identical CDR3. Use of 60 Vbeta and 13 Jbeta primers characterized the PCR. Measured with immunoSEQ multiplex PCR; TCRdb has only the in-frame clones, and not every one. The data hold about 160,000 clones, with roughly 80% observed a single time. This record comes from a study of cytomegalovirus exposure and HLA in healthy donors. Study-wide points: Further analysis was carried out later, and it showed several of the most significant clusters appearing linked to common viral pathogens. Sequencing probably produced one cluster of sequence variants that were highly shared.

Each donor was healthy, and each was a bone marrow donor. The CDR3 contains 15 residues. Germline loops: CDR1 LGHNA, CDR2 YNFKEQ. Sequencing used PBMCs. The receptor was isolated from a man aged 50 or older in good health and CMV-seropositive. V and J are TRBV4-2 and TRBJ1-4; no clear D. The CDR3 DNA reads as TGTGCCAGTAGCCTCACGACTTACGAGGCTGAAAAACTGTTTTTT. Its protein product is CASSLTTYEAEKLFF.